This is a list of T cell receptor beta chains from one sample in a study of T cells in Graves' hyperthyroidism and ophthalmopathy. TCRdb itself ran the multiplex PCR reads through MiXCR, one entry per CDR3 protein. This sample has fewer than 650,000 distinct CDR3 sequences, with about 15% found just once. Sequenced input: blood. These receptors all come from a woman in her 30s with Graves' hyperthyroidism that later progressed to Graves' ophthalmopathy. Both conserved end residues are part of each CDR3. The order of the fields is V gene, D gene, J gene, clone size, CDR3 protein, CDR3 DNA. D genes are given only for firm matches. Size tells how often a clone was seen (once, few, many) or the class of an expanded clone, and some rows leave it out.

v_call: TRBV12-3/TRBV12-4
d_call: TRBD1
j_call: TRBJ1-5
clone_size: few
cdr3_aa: CASSLPGQGLNQPQHF
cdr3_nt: TGTGCCAGCAGTCTCCCGGGACAGGGGCTGAATCAGCCCCAGCATTTT

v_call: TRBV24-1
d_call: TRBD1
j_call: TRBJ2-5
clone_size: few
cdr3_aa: CATSEATGGYRETQYF
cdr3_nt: TGTGCCACCAGTGAGGCCACAGGGGGCTATCGGGAGACCCAGTACTTC

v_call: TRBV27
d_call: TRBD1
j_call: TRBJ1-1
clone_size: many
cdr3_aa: CASSFYTGGTEAFF
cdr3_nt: TGTGCCAGCAGTTTCTATACAGGGGGCACTGAAGCTTTCTTT

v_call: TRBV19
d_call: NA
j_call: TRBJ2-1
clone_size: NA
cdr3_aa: CASSTSLPSYNEQFF
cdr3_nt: TGTGCCAGTAGTACCAGTCTCCCCTCCTACAATGAGCAGTTCTTC

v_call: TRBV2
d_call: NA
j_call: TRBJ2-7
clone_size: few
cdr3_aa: CASMDISYEQYF
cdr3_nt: TGTGCCAGCATGGACATTTCCTACGAGCAGTACTTC

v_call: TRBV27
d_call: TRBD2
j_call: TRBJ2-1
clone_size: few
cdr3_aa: CASSFNGLAGGFRNEQFF
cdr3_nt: TGTGCCAGCAGTTTCAACGGACTAGCGGGAGGGTTTCGCAATGAGCAGTTCTTC

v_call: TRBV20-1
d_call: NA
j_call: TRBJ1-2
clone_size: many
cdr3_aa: CSARDLRGLGYTF
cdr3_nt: TGCAGTGCTAGAGATCTCCGGGGGCTTGGCTACACCTTC

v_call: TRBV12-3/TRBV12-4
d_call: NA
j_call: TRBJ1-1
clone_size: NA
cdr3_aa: CASRLQGSEAFF
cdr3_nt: TGTGCCAGCAGACTTCAGGGGTCTGAAGCTTTCTTT

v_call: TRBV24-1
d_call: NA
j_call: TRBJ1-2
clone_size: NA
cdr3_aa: CATSEGGGSYTF
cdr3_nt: TGTGCCACCAGTGAAGGCGGGGGTAGCTACACCTTC

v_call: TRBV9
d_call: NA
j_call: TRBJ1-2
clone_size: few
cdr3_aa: CASSVEGSTYGYTF
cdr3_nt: TGTGCCAGCAGCGTAGAAGGCAGTACCTATGGCTACACCTTC

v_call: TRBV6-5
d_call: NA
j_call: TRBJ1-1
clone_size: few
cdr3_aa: CASPDGGEGTEAFF
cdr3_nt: TGTGCCTCCCCGGACGGAGGGGAAGGCACTGAAGCTTTCTTT

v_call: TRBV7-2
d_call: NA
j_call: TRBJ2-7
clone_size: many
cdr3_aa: CASSQGGGAQTYEQYF
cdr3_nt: TGTGCCAGCAGCCAAGGGGGCGGGGCCCAGACCTACGAGCAGTACTTC

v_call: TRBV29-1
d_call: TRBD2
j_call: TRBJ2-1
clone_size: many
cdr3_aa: CSVERGTSAYNEQFF
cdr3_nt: TGCAGCGTTGAACGTGGGACTAGCGCCTACAATGAGCAGTTCTTC

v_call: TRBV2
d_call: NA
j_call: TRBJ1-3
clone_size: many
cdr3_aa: CASRTTGTLGNTIYF
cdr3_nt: TGTGCCAGCAGAACTACAGGGACTCTGGGAAACACCATATATTTT

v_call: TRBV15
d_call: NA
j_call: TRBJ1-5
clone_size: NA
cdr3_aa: CATSLDRVNQPEHF
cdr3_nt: TGTGCCACCAGTTTAGACAGAGTAAATCAGCCCGAGCATTTT

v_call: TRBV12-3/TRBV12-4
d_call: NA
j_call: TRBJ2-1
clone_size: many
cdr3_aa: CASSLPRTLGYNEQFF
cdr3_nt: TGTGCCAGCAGTTTACCCCGGACGCTTGGGTACAATGAGCAGTTCTTC

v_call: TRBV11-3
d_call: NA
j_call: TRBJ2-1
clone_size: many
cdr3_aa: CASSLEAGSAYNEQFF
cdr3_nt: TGTGCCAGCAGCTTAGAGGCGGGGTCGGCCTACAATGAGCAGTTCTTC

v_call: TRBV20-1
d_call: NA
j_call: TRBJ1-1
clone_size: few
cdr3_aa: CRAGGDEAFF
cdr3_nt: TGCAGGGCGGGGGGGGATGAAGCTTTCTTT

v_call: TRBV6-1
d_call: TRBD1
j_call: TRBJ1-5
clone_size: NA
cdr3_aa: CASSEWTGVFQPQHF
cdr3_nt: TGTGCCAGCAGTGAGTGGACAGGGGTTTTTCAGCCCCAGCATTTT

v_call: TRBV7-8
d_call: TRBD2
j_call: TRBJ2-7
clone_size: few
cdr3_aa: CASSLVSAGGREQYF
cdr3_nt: TGTGCCAGCAGCTTAGTTTCAGCGGGAGGGCGTGAGCAGTACTTC

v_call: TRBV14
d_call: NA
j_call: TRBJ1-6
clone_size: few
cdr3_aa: CASSQDLAWSRNSPLHF
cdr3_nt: TGTGCCAGCAGCCAAGATCTCGCGTGGAGTAGAAATTCACCCCTCCACTTT

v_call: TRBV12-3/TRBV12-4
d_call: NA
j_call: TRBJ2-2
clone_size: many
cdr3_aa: CASSVTGNTGELFF
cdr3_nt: TGTGCCAGCAGCGTAACAGGGAACACCGGGGAGCTGTTTTTT

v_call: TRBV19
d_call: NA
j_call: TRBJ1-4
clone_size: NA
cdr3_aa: CASSMDLGRAEKLFF
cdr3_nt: TGTGCCAGTAGTATGGATCTAGGGAGGGCTGAAAAACTGTTTTTT

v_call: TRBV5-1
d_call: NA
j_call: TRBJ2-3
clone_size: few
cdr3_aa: CASKDRTGTDTQYF
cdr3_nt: TGCGCCAGCAAAGACCGGACTGGAACAGATACGCAGTATTTT

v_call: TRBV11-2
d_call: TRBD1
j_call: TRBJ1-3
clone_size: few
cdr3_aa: CASSPQGAFGNTIYF
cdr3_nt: TGTGCCAGCAGCCCGCAGGGGGCGTTTGGAAACACCATATATTTT

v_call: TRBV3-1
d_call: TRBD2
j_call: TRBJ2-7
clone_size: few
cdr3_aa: CASSPKRGGSRYEQYF
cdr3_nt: TGTGCCAGCAGCCCCAAACGCGGCGGGAGTCGGTACGAGCAGTACTTC

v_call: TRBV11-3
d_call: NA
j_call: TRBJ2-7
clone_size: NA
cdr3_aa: CASSLEETSVSYEQYF
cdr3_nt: TGTGCCAGCAGCTTAGAGGAGACATCAGTCTCCTACGAGCAGTACTTC

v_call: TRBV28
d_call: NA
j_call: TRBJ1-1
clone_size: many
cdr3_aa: CASSSPTRGGNTEAFF
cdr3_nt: TGTGCCAGCAGCTCCCCTACCAGGGGAGGAAACACTGAAGCTTTCTTT

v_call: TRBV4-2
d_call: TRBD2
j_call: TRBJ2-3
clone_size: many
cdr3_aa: CASSPTAGGLSTDTQYF
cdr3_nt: TGTGCCAGCAGCCCCACGGCGGGAGGACTTAGCACAGATACGCAGTATTTT

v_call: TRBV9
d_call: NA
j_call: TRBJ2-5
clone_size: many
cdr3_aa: CASSVSRETKTQYF
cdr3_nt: TGTGCCAGCAGCGTATCTAGAGAGACGAAGACCCAGTACTTC

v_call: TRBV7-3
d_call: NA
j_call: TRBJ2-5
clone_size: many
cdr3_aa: CASSLTRDYQETQYF
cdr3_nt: TGTGCCAGCAGCTTAACCAGGGATTACCAAGAGACCCAGTACTTC

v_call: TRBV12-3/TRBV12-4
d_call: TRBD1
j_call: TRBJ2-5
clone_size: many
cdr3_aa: CASSFWTGRLGDQETQYF
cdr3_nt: TGTGCCAGCAGTTTTTGGACAGGGAGATTAGGGGACCAAGAGACCCAGTACTTC

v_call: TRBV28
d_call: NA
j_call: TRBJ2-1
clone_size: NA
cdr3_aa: CASSRPPNEQFF
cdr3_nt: TGTGCCAGCAGCCGGCCCCCGAATGAGCAGTTCTTC

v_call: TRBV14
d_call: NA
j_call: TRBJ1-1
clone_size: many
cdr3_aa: CASSQADPSLGAFF
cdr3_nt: TGTGCCAGCAGCCAAGCAGACCCTTCCCTGGGGGCTTTCTTT

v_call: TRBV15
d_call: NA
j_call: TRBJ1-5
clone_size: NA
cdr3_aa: CATSKTGSGQPQHF
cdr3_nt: TGTGCCACCAGCAAAACAGGGAGCGGGCAGCCCCAGCATTTT

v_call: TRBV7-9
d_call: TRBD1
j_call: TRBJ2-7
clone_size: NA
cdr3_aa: CASSSSTGGEQYF
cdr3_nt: TGTGCCAGCAGCTCCTCGACAGGGGGCGAGCAGTACTTC

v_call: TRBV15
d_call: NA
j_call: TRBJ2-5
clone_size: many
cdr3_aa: CATSRDKETQYF
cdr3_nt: TGTGCCACCAGCAGAGATAAAGAGACCCAGTACTTC

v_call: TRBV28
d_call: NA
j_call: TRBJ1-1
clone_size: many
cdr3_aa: CASTRRTPWSTEAFF
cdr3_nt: TGTGCCAGCACCCGCCGAACCCCTTGGAGCACTGAAGCTTTCTTT

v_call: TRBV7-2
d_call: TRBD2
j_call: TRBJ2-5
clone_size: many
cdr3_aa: CASSLLAGGPETQYF
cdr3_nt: TGTGCCAGCAGCTTACTAGCGGGAGGGCCTGAGACCCAGTACTTC

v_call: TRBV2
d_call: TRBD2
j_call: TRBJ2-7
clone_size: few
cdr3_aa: CASITFTSGPTYEQYF
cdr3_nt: TGTGCCAGCATTACCTTCACTAGCGGGCCGACCTACGAGCAGTACTTC

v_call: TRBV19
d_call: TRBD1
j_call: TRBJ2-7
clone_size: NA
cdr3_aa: CASSTQGQGNEQYF
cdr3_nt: TGTGCCAGTAGTACCCAGGGACAGGGGAACGAGCAGTACTTC